Below are 7 T cell receptor beta chains sequenced from a single sample in a study of blood T cell repertoires in COVID-19. Sequencing was performed with immunoSEQ multiplex PCR; in TCRdb, only in-frame clones are kept and a portion is missing. The data contain approximately 290,000 clones, 80% to 90% of them seen just once; the ten biggest clones take up around 0.84%. Sample: peripheral blood. The origin of the receptors is a man in his thirties or forties with acute or convalescent COVID-19.

The V call is TRBV9, the J call TRBJ2-7; TRBD1 matches at 9 bases. V lost 2 bases, J lost 2 bases, and 8 bases stayed unmatched. Germline CDR1 is SGDLS and CDR2 is YYNGEE. The CDR3 has 16 amino acids. This chain's CDR3 is CASSVSGQGFPYEQYF. The CDR3 nucleotides read TGTGCCAGCAGCGTGTCTGGACAGGGGTTCCCCTACGAGCAGTACTTC.

The CDR3 loop is CSVVPQSRGADTQYF. Written as DNA, the CDR3 is TGCAGCGTTGTCCCCCAGTCCAGGGGCGCAGATACGCAGTATTTT. The V call is TRBV29-1, the J call TRBJ2-3, with D tentatively TRBD1 (6 bases). This CDR3 has 15 amino acids. Trimming cost V 4 bases and J 4 bases, with 18 bases left between them. CDR1 and CDR2 (germline): SQVTM, ANQGSEA.

The chain joins TRBV5-1 to TRBJ2-3, with D tentatively TRBD2 (5 bases). Germline CDR1 is SGHRS and CDR2 is YFSETQ. The CDR3 is made up of 13 amino acids. The V end was cut by 4 bases, the J end by 3 bases, with 9 bases between. CDR3 bases: TGCGCCAGCAGCCGCGGACTTACAGATACGCAGTATTTT. Protein product: CASSRGLTDTQYF.

The chain links TRBV28 to TRBJ1-3, with 10 bases fitting TRBD1. The trim removed 6 bases at V and 4 bases at J, leaving 9 bases unmatched. Per germline, CDR1 MDHEN and CDR2 SYDVKM. The CDR3 extends over 16 amino acids. The CDR3 DNA follows: TGTGCCAGCAGATCCCGTGGACAGGGGGGAGGAAACACCATATATTTT. Its translation is CASRSRGQGGGNTIYF.

This clone was counted only a few times. The sample holds other DNA sequences that translate to the same CDR3. The genes are TRBV6-4 and TRBJ2-3; 10 nucleotides match TRBD2. The V gene's germline CDR1 is MRHNA and CDR2 SNTAGT. The CDR3 covers 15 residues. J was trimmed by 4 bases and V by 0 bases; bases with no gene match: 1. The CDR3: CASSDSLAGADTQYF. CDR3 bases: TGTGCCAGCAGTGACTCGCTAGCGGGAGCAGATACGCAGTATTTT.

The chain has TRBV7-9 and TRBJ2-4, with 8 nucleotides matching TRBD1. Germline values: CDR1 SEHNR, CDR2 FQNEAQ (reference sequence). Trimming at V came to 3 bases and at J to 15 bases, leaving 16 bases not matched to a gene. This CDR3 is built from 15 residues. CDR3 bases: TGTGCCAGCAGCTTGATCGAGACAGGGGCGCGGGTGGCGTACTTC. It translates to CASSLIETGARVAYF.

V usage is TRBV5-5 and J usage is TRBJ2-5; a possible D gene is TRBD1 (6 bases). Germline loops: CDR1 SGHKS, CDR2 YYEKEE (reference sequence). The CDR3 contains 14 residues. V was pared by 2 bases and J by 4 bases, with 12 bases between. CDR3 sequence (DNA): TGTGCCAGCAGCTTATTACAGGGCGCAGAGACCCAGTACTTC. As protein: CASSLLQGAETQYF.